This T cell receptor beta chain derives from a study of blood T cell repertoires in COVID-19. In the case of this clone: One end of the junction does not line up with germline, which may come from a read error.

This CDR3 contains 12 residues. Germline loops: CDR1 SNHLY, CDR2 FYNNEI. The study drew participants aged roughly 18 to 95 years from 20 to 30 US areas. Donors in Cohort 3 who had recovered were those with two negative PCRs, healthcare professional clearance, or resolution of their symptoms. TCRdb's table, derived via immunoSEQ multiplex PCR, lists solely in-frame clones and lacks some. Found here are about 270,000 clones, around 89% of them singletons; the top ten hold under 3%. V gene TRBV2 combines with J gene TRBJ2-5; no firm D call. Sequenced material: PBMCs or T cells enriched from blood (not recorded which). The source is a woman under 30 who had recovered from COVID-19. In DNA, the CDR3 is TGTGCCAGCGGTGAGAGAGGAGAGACCCAGTACTTC. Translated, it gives CASGERGETQYF.